This T cell receptor beta chain was sequenced during a study of PD-1 blockade in mismatch repair-deficient tumors. General observations from the study: Tumor-resident clones, often undetectable pretreatment in blood, expanded then contracted after pembrolizumab.

The protocol was immunoSEQ multiplex PCR, while the TCRdb copy is restricted to in-frame clones and leaves out a portion. The table lists approximately 13,000 clones, around 84% of them singletons. This CDR3 is built from 16 residues. In germline, CDR1 is SGHRS, CDR2 YFSETQ. Losses at the gene ends were 1 base for V and 6 bases for J; bases not matched to a gene: 12. This sample's time point: approximately 11-day in vitro stimulation with candidate neoantigen peptide 4. All patients were mismatch repair deficient, assessed by either PCR or immunohistochemistry. The TCR-sequenced patients were a few responders to pembrolizumab. Cells were stimulated roughly 10 days with each of over five ELISpot-reactive neoantigens. On this clone itself: Its cognate antigen is unknown.

The sequence came from an adult with mismatch repair-deficient cancer. The V and J genes are TRBV5-1 and TRBJ1-1, with 7 bases aligning to TRBD1. The material sequenced was cells cultured in vitro, taken from a patient treated with pembrolizumab. In DNA, the CDR3 is TGCGCCAGCAGCTTGTTATTCGACAGGGTGGTCCCTGAAGCTTTCTTT. It translates to CASSLLFDRVVPEAFF. Complete variable domain (other parts from reference TRBV5-1 and TRBJ1-1): KAGVTQTPRYLIKTRGQQVTLSCSPISGHRSVSWYQQTPGQGLQFLFEYFSETQRNKGNFPGRFSGRQFSNSRSEMNVSTLELGDSALYLCASSLLFDRVVPEAFFGQGTRLTVV.